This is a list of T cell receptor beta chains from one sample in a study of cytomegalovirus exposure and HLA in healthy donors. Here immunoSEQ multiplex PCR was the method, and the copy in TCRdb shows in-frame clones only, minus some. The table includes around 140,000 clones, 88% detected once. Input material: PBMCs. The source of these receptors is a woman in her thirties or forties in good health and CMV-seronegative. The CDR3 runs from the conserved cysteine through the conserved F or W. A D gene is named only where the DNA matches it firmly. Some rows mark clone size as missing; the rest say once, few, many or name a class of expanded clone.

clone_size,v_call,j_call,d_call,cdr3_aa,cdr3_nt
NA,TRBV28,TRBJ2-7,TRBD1,CASSLWVLPGQGSYEQYF,TGTGCCAGCAGTTTATGGGTGCTTCCGGGACAGGGGTCCTACGAGCAGTACTTC
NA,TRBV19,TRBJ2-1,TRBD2,CASSIFSSGRGGTYNEQFF,TGTGCCAGTAGTATTTTCAGTAGCGGGAGGGGGGGTACCTACAATGAGCAGTTCTTC
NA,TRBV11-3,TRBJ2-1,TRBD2,CASSLLAGGVHNEQFF,TGTGCCAGCAGCTTACTCGCGGGAGGCGTCCACAATGAGCAGTTCTTC
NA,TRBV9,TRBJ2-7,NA,CASSVGYRAYEQYF,TGTGCCAGCAGCGTAGGCTACAGAGCCTACGAGCAGTACTTC
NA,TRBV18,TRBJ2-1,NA,CASSPILSLSTGEQFF,TGTGCCAGCTCACCAATCTTATCACTCTCAACCGGTGAGCAGTTCTTC
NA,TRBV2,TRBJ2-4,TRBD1,CASRLTGVYIQYF,TGTGCCAGCAGACTGACAGGGGTTTACATTCAGTACTTC
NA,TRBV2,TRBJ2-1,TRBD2,CASEREPYNEQFF,TGTGCCAGTGAGCGGGAGCCCTACAATGAGCAGTTCTTC
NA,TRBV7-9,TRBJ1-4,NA,CSSSFSGASEKLFF,TGTTCCAGCAGCTTCTCAGGTGCAAGCGAAAAACTGTTTTTT
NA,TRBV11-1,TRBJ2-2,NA,CASSSQGPGELFF,TGTGCCAGCAGCAGTCAGGGGCCCGGGGAGCTGTTTTTT
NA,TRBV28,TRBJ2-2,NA,CASSLGLGVYTGELFF,TGTGCCAGCAGTTTAGGTTTGGGAGTTTACACCGGGGAGCTGTTTTTT
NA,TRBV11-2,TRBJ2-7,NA,CASSLDQASTYEQYF,TGTGCCAGCAGCTTAGATCAGGCGTCCACATACGAGCAGTACTTC
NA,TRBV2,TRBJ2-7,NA,CASQGHSSSYEQYF,TGTGCCAGCCAAGGACACTCGAGCTCCTACGAGCAGTACTTC
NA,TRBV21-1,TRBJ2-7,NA,CASSKGDRTYEQYF,TGTGCCAGCAGCAAAGGGGACAGGACCTACGAGCAGTACTTC
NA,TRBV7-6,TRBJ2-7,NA,CASSSGVSGEQYF,TGTGCCAGCAGCTCGGGGGTATCGGGGGAGCAGTACTTC
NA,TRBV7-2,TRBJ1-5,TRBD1,CASSLRTGGDQPQHF,TGTGCCAGCAGCCTCAGGACAGGGGGCGATCAGCCCCAGCATTTT
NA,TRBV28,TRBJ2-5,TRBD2,CASTLGGRGETQYF,TGTGCCAGCACCCTGGGAGGGAGGGGAGAGACCCAGTACTTC
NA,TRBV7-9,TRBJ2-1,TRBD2,CASSGPGLATADEQFF,TGTGCCAGCAGCGGCCCGGGACTAGCGACTGCTGATGAGCAGTTCTTC
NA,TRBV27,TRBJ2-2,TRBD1,CASSYQGAATGELFF,TGTGCCAGCAGCTACCAGGGGGCTGCCACCGGGGAGCTGTTTTTT
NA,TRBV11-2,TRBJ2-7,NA,CASSSFGGPEQYF,TGTGCCAGCAGCTCTTTCGGGGGTCCCGAGCAGTACTTC
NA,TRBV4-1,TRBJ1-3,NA,CASSQGGGPGNTIYF,TGCGCCAGCAGCCAAGGGGGGGGTCCTGGAAACACCATATATTTT
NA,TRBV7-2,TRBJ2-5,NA,CASSLSPTEVALNF,TGTGCCAGCAGCTTGAGTCCAACGGAGGTGGCCCTGAACTTC
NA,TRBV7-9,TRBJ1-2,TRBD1,CASSTRGQGDYTF,TGTGCCAGCAGCACCCGCGGACAGGGCGACTACACCTTC
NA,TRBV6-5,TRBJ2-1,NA,CASSYSSPTRQFF,TGTGCCAGCAGTTACTCGTCGCCAACTCGGCAGTTCTTC
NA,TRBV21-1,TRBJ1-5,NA,CASSKGRSEGPNQPQHF,TGTGCCAGCAGCAAAGGTAGAAGTGAGGGTCCAAATCAGCCCCAGCATTTT
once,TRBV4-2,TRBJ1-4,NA,CASSQEPEGRGDEKLFF,TGTGCCAGCAGCCAAGAGCCGGAGGGGCGCGGGGATGAAAAACTGTTTTTT
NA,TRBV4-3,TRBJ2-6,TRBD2,CASSRAPGLAGVAGANVLTF,TGCGCCAGCAGCCGGGCACCCGGACTAGCGGGAGTAGCAGGGGCCAACGTCCTGACTTTC
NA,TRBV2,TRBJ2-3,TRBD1,CASSGTGDLPYTDTQYF,TGTGCCAGCTCCGGGACAGGGGACCTTCCCTACACAGATACGCAGTATTTT
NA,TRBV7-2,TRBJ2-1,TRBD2,CASSFGLAASYNEQFF,TGTGCCAGCAGCTTCGGACTAGCGGCCTCCTACAATGAGCAGTTCTTC
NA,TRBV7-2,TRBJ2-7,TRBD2,CASSLNSGQTSYEQYF,TGTGCCAGCAGCTTAAATAGCGGGCAGACCTCCTACGAGCAGTACTTC
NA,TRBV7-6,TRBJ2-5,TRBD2,CASGRSGTSGSWETQYF,TGTGCCAGCGGGCGATCCGGGACTAGCGGGAGTTGGGAGACCCAGTACTTC
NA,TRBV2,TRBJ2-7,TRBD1,CASKIDRGSEQYF,TGTGCCAGCAAAATAGACAGGGGAAGCGAGCAGTACTTC
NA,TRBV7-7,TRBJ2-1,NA,CASSPGLDNEQFF,TGTGCTAGCAGTCCTGGACTCGACAATGAGCAGTTCTTC
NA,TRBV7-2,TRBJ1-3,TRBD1,CASSPRDRGHTIYF,TGTGCCAGCAGCCCTAGGGACAGGGGACACACCATATATTTT
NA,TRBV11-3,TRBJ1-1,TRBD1,CASSSQGLEAFF,TGTGCCAGCAGCTCACAGGGGCTAGAGGCTTTCTTT
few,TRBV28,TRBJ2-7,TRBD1,CASSSPGTEEQYF,TGTGCCAGCAGTTCCCCAGGGACAGAAGAGCAGTACTTC
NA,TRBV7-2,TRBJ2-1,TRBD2,CASSQVGTSSYNEQFF,TGTGCCAGCAGCCAAGTCGGGACTAGCTCCTACAATGAGCAGTTCTTC
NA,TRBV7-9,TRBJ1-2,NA,CASSRDSYGYTF,TGTGCCAGCAGCCGGGACTCCTATGGCTACACCTTC
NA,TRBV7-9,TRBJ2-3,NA,CSSSQVASTDTQYF,TGTTCCAGCAGCCAGGTCGCTAGCACAGATACGCAGTATTTT
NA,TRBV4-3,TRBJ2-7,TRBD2,CASSQGGTSGSYEQYF,TGCGCCAGCAGCCAAGGTGGGACTAGCGGGAGCTACGAGCAGTACTTC
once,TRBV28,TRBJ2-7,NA,CASSLQGGEQYF,TGTGCCAGCAGTTTACAGGGGGGCGAGCAGTACTTC
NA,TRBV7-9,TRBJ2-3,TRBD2,CASSSPSGSTDTQYF,TGTGCCAGCAGCTCTCCTAGCGGGAGCACAGATACGCAGTATTTT
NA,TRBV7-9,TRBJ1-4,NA,CASSLGGSTNEKLFF,TGTGCCAGCAGCTTAGGCGGATCAACTAATGAAAAACTGTTTTTT